This T cell receptor (beta chain) derives from a study of regulatory T cells in long-lasting Graves disease (TCRdb year 2021). Notes on the research overall: Persistent Graves' disease was defined as persistently positive TSH receptor autoantibodies together with antithyroid drug treatment for over 5 years. The study took place in China and was registered as a clinical trial. Patients with persistent Graves' disease were compared with patients with newly diagnosed Graves' disease using TCR sequencing and RNA sequencing of peripheral blood. On average, persistent Graves' disease patients in the clinical cohort had been on antithyroid drugs for approximately ten years. TCR sequencing covered about 13 persistent and approximately 20 newly diagnosed Graves' disease patients, about 35 samples in total. The paper as a whole reports these results and caveats: More public clonotypes were shared among persistent patients (over 2,500) than among newly diagnosed patients (under 1,000). As a limitation, the authors acknowledged that the small sample size may reduce accuracy. Compared with newly diagnosed patients, patients with persistent Graves' disease had lower TCR Shannon entropy and fewer highly expanded clones, which suggests clonal expansion. Only the TCR beta chain was sequenced and analyzed. Persistent disease showed preferential use of TRBV28, TRBJ1-2 and TRBJ2-5, whereas newly diagnosed disease favored TRBV20-1 and TRBJ2-1. The study examined only peripheral blood because the primary lesion, thyroid tissue, could not be accessed.

The time point label of this sample denotes: persistent/refractory GD, antithyroid drugs over 5 years with positive TRAb. For both TCR sequencing and RNA sequencing, RNA was extracted from PBMCs in TRIzol. Graves' disease was diagnosed according to American Thyroid Association guidelines. Patients were recruited from an endocrinology department in Xi'an, China. Each patient gave around 9.2 milliliters of peripheral blood, collected in an EDTA anticoagulant tube. PBMCs were isolated by Ficoll Paque Plus density gradient separation without further T cell sorting. RNA quality was checked with an Agilent 2100 Bioanalyzer and agarose gel, and concentration with a NanoDrop 2000. The receptor library was made with multiplex PCR. Sequencing was carried out with an Illumina HiSeq 4000. TCR beta libraries were built with iRepertoire HTBI primers and Arm-PCR amplification of CDR3 regions. Before sequencing, the PCR products underwent gel purification. On the study's bioinformatics: Gene usage analysis of CDR3 amino acid clonotypes used the roughly 60 TRBV and 11 to 15 TRBJ segments found across samples. Filtered high-quality paired reads were merged into contigs using COPE and FqMerger. Contigs were aligned with BLAST to IMGT TRBV, TRBD and TRBJ reference genes, and CDR3 was defined per IMGT. Any clonotype with a frequency above 0.1% was classified as a highly expanded clone. Shannon entropy was used to measure repertoire diversity, and the Gini coefficient was used to measure V-J evenness. A clonotype found in more than one individual was treated as public. Clones were called with MiXCR by TCRdb after fastp trimmed the public reads at Q25, and only in-frame beta chains were retained. All rows with the same CDR3 protein become a single entry with the most common DNA and genes. The V and J calls and clone size come from TCRdb's table, not from the authors' own analysis. The sample table shows about 430,000 distinct CDR3 sequences, and around 20% are seen once. Roughly an eighth of the sample is taken by the ten largest.

This clonotype has ten or more counts. This clone's antigen is unknown. No per-base quality is available; no much larger clone lies one base away. V is clipped by 6 bases and J by 1 base, and the sequence between their germline boundaries is 12 bases long. CDR1 and CDR2 were assigned from the germline V gene as SQVTM and ANQGSEA. The CDR3 holds 14 amino acids from the cysteine to the phenylalanine. CDR3 DNA only is kept here, 42 bases in frame from base 1. The V and J genes are TRBV29-1 and TRBJ2-2; a tentative D call is TRBD2 (6 bases match). The receptor comes from a female donor with Graves disease. Material: peripheral blood mononuclear cells (PBMCs), obtained when the disease was refractory, from a patient treated with antithyroid drugs. Read as DNA, the sequence is TGCAGCGTGGGGGGTCAGCGGAACACCGGGGAGCTGTTTTTT. This encodes CSVGGQRNTGELFF.